There are many counts of the clone carrying this T cell receptor beta chain. Its antigen is as yet unknown. The CDR3 length is 15 residues. Germline CDR1 MNHEY, CDR2 SMNVEV (reference sequence). The junction had 7 bases not matched to a gene; V was cut back by 2 bases and J by 4 bases. Follow-up blood was drawn about 14 weeks, roughly three months, after antiretroviral therapy began. All unsorted peripheral T cells were captured because whole blood was used without fractionation. This entry belongs to a study of HIV-infected patients and healthy controls. Overall study context: A modest, significant CD4 rise occurred in about 85% of the 16 patients after three months of therapy.

Alpha and beta constant-region primers primed reverse transcription of approximately 0.55 ug RNA. Alpha and beta chain libraries were made separately by chain-specific third strand synthesis with multiplexing indices. Ligation attached cDNA to a 5' RACE adapter that carried a random hexamer and SP2 site. From the 5' RACE reads, TCRdb called clonotypes with MiXCR, one entry per CDR3 protein. This table has about 10,000 distinct CDR3 sequences, approximately 6% appearing once. Whole-study results and caveats: HIV-infected repertoires had significantly higher mean Gini indices than controls, possibly reflecting oligoclonality. Healthy controls carried many MAIT alpha-chain CDR3s, while HIV+ repertoires had few.

The clonotype originates from an adult with HIV infection. The donor label of this sample is uncertain. The chain links TRBV27 to TRBJ2-7; TRBD1 agrees at 8 bases. Source: blood, taken during antiretroviral therapy. The CDR3 DNA is TGTGCCAGCAGTTTAAGTGGAACAGGGGGGTACGAGCAGTACTTC. Translated: CASSLSGTGGYEQYF.